These 8 T cell receptor beta chains were sequenced from one sample in a study of cytomegalovirus exposure and HLA in healthy donors. Amplification used 60 Vbeta primers and 13 Jbeta primers. This table comes from immunoSEQ multiplex PCR, and its TCRdb copy is limited to in-frame clones, with some not included. The sample consists of fewer than 150,000 clones, roughly 85% of them appearing once. The sequenced material came from PBMCs. These receptors were taken from a man aged 40-49 years in good health and CMV-seropositive.

The chain has TRBV9 and TRBJ2-5, with a tentative D call TRBD2 (7 bases). The ends were cut back, 2 bases at V and 1 base at J, with 15 bases in the middle. The germline CDR1 and CDR2 sequences are SGDLS and YYNGEE. The CDR3 loop spans 16 amino acids. The CDR3 coding sequence is TGTGCCAGCAGCGTGGGGAGGGGGGGACTCCAAGAGACCCAGTACTTC. It specifies CASSVGRGGLQETQYF.

The chain employs TRBV19 and TRBJ2-3; D possibly corresponds to TRBD1 (6 bases). Germline V CDR1 and CDR2: LNHDA, SQIVND (reference sequence). This CDR3 comprises 15 residues. Trimming pared 4 bases from V and 1 base from J, leaving 12 bases between. This CDR3 is CASSNYRVGTDTQYF. The CDR3 DNA reads TGTGCCAGTAGTAACTACAGGGTTGGCACAGATACGCAGTATTTT. Combining the CDR3 with reference TRBV19 and TRBJ2-3 gives the whole variable domain DGGITQSPKYLFRKEGQNVTLSCEQNLNHDAMYWYRQDPGQGLRLIYYSQIVNDFQKGDIAEGYSVSREKKESFPLTVTSAQKNPTAFYLCASSNYRVGTDTQYFGPGTRLTVL.

The rearrangement joins TRBV18 to TRBJ1-4; D remains ambiguous. Looked up from germline, CDR1 is KGHSH and CDR2 is LQKENI. V dropped 4 bases and J dropped 0 bases, with 9 bases sitting between them. The CDR3 sequence is 15 residues long. The CDR3 bases are TGTGCCAGCTCACGCAACACAGCAACTAATGAAAAACTGTTTTTT. Translating gives CASSRNTATNEKLFF.

V and J are TRBV6-5 and TRBJ1-1; TRBD1 matches 10 bases. There are 13 residues in the CDR3. The V gene end was trimmed by 2 bases and the J gene end by 10 bases; junction bases not matched to a gene: 4. CDR1 MNHEY and CDR2 SVGAGI come from the germline V gene. CDR3 sequence: CASSYRGQGLAFF. The CDR3 coding sequence is TGTGCCAGCAGTTACCGGGGACAGGGGTTAGCTTTCTTT.

The V call is TRBV5-6, the J call TRBJ2-5; weak D call: TRBD1 (6 bases). The J call is uncertain, as TRBJ2-7 better fits the DNA end. The CDR3 runs 13 residues. CDR1 and CDR2 from the germline V gene are SGHDT and YYEEEE. CDR3 amino acids: CASRHTGIYEQYF. The CDR3 DNA sequence: TGTGCCAGCAGACATACAGGGATATACGAGCAGTACTTC.

The gene calls are TRBV14 and TRBJ2-3, with 9 nucleotides matching TRBD2. Germline V gene sequence: CDR1 SGHDN, CDR2 FVKESK. V was pared by 4 bases and J by 5 bases, with 10 bases of the junction left unmatched. This CDR3 is 16 amino acids long. The CDR3, as DNA: TGTGCCAGCAGCCCGTTAGCGGGAGCAAAGCTAGATACGCAGTATTTT. Translated, it gives CASSPLAGAKLDTQYF.

The chain recombines TRBV10-3 with TRBJ2-1, with 11 positions matching TRBD2. Germline-derived CDR1 and CDR2 are ENHRY and SYGVKD. CDR3 size: 15 residues. The V and J ends lost 6 bases and 13 bases, in that order; junction bases with no gene match: 14. The CDR3 DNA reads as TGTGCCATCAGCCTGACTAGCGGGACCCCTCTAGCCCAGTTCTTC. Translating gives CAISLTSGTPLAQFF.

The genes are TRBV18 and TRBJ1-1, with a weak D call TRBD1 (5 bases). Germline V CDR1 and CDR2: KGHSH, LQKENI. V shed 6 bases and J shed 0 bases, with 11 bases lying between them. The CDR3 is 14 amino acids. Written as DNA, the CDR3 is TGTGCCAGCTCGCCAGGACACCTGAACACTGAAGCTTTCTTT. Translation gives CASSPGHLNTEAFF.